The TCR beta chain described here comes from a study of blood T cell repertoires in COVID-19. Germline V gene data show CDR1 as MGHDK and CDR2 as SYGVNS. J gave up 7 bases and V 6 bases, and 9 bases lay outside the gene matches. This CDR3 contains 15 residues. TCRdb's copy holds only in-frame clones and misses some; the assay was immunoSEQ multiplex PCR. Of roughly 140,000 clones in the sample, approximately 80% were seen once. The sequenced sample was PBMCs or T cells enriched from blood (not recorded which). The chain uses TRBV25-1 and TRBJ2-2, with 9 nucleotides matching TRBD1. The sequence was collected from a woman aged 40 to 50 who had recovered from COVID-19. The CDR3 region is CASSLGQGTGGELFF. In DNA, the CDR3 is TGTGCCAGCAGCCTTGGACAGGGGACAGGCGGGGAGCTGTTTTTT.